The 5 T cell receptor beta chains listed next were all sequenced from one sample in a study of tumor-infiltrating lymphocytes in primary liver carcinoma. Constant-region priming of around 530 ng total RNA yielded TCR beta cDNA. Sequencing libraries for TCR beta derived from three nested multiplex PCR rounds that used slightly modified ARM-PCR. In the first two PCR rounds, TRBV1-TRBV30 forward primers were paired with a C-beta reverse primer, and each round lasted roughly 10 cycles. TCRdb ran MiXCR on the multiplex PCR reads and lists one entry per CDR3 protein. The sample includes about 310,000 distinct CDR3 sequences, about 50% of them seen just once. Alongside blood RNA obtained from unsorted whole blood, germline DNA was also extracted. The sequenced material came from peripheral blood. The receptors derive from a woman under 40 with primary liver carcinoma and hepatitis B virus infection.

Details on this clonotype: At one end the junction does not follow the germline gene, possibly because of a read error. V and J are TRBV12-3 or TRBV12-4 and TRBJ2-3; TRBD2 matches 11 bases. This CDR3 spans 14 amino acids. The CDR3: CTSSSGTSGDTQYF. The CDR3 DNA sequence: TGTACCAGCAGTTCCGGGACTAGCGGAGATACGCAGTATTTT.

Comment on this clonotype: The germline gene is not matched at one end of the junction; a read error may be the cause. This chain joins TRBV11-2 and TRBJ2-7; no clear D gene. The germline V gene has CDR1 SGHAT and CDR2 FQNNGV. The CDR3 is 14 residues long. CDR3 amino acids: CTSSPVDGSYEQYF. CDR3 nucleotide sequence: TGTACCAGCAGCCCTGTCGACGGATCCTACGAGCAGTACTTC.

This clonotype appeared a few times. The CDR3 region has the DNA TGTGCTAGTGCCCGGGACAGGGGGCTCAGGAATCAGCCCCAGCATTTT. Residues: CASARDRGLRNQPQHF. The chain employs TRBV12-5 and TRBJ1-5, with TRBD1 matching over 12 bases. The CDR3 spans 16 residues. The germline V gene has CDR1 LGHNT and CDR2 FRNRAP. J lost 4 bases, V lost 7 bases, and 8 bases had no gene match.

The CDR3 DNA reads as TGCGCCAGCAGCTTCCTCTCTCGGGCCTCGGCCGATGCCAACTATGGCTACACCTTC. Amino acid sequence: CASSFLSRASADANYGYTF. V is TRBV5-1 and J is TRBJ1-2; D not certain. The V end was cut by 2 bases, the J end by 2 bases, with 25 bases between. The CDR3 extends over 19 amino acids. CDR1 and CDR2 from the germline V gene are SGHRS and YFSETQ. The full variable domain, with the rest looked up from reference TRBV5-1 and TRBJ1-2, is KAGVTQTPRYLIKTRGQQVTLSCSPISGHRSVSWYQQTPGQGLQFLFEYFSETQRNKGNFPGRFSGRQFSNSRSEMNVSTLELGDSALYLCASSFLSRASADANYGYTFGSGTRLTVV.

The chain carries TRBV12-3 or TRBV12-4 and TRBJ1-1; D remains ambiguous. The CDR3 has 14 amino acids. V dropped 8 bases and J dropped 5 bases, with 18 bases sitting between them. Here the CDR3 DNA reads TGTGCCAGCTGTTATTATGGGGATAATACTGAAGCTTTCTTT. Its translation: CASCYYGDNTEAFF.